The 22 T cell receptor beta chains listed next were all sequenced from one sample in a study of CXCR3-negative and CXCR3-positive naive CD8 T cells. Study-wide results and caveats: A higher hydrophobicity marked the TRB CDR3s of CXCR3-positive naive cells versus CXCR3-negative naive cells.

In preparing the TRB cDNA libraries, 5' RACE with UMI labels was used. After re-calling the 5' RACE reads, TCRdb lists one entry per CDR3 protein, DNA absent. The listing records about 89,000 distinct CDR3 sequences. Their recognized antigens are unknown. The specimen was naive CXCR3+ CD8+ T cells from blood. The subset was: CD45RO-CCR7+CD27+CD95- naive CD8+ T cells expressing CXCR3 (TNR3+). The receptors shown here come from a human donor in good health. Some clones in this sample may be carry-over from other donors' samples.

The J gene is TRBJ2-7, the V gene TRBV7-2; the D gene TCRdb calls, TRBD1, cannot be checked with no DNA. CDR1 is SGHTA and CDR2 is FQGNSA in the germline V gene. The length of the CDR3 is 12 residues. The CDR3 sequence is CASKGYSYDQYF.

This chain joins TRBV12-3 or TRBV12-4 and TRBJ2-2; with no DNA, the TCRdb D assignment of TRBD2 cannot be verified. The CDR3 runs 17 residues. CDR3 in amino acids: CASSYPSSGGPTGELFF.

V gene TRBV7-8 combines with J gene TRBJ2-5; the D call of TRBD2 rests on TCRdb alone, since no DNA is present to check it. The CDR3 has 16 amino acids. CDR1 SGHVS and CDR2 FQNEAQ come from the germline V gene. The CDR3 spells CASSLGLAGGPETQYF.

The V and J genes are TRBV20-1 and TRBJ2-1. Germline V lookup: CDR1 DFQATT, CDR2 SNEGSKA (reference sequence). The CDR3 runs to 16 residues. This CDR3 is CSARDLVASTYNEQFF.

The chain carries TRBV3-1 and TRBJ2-3; TCRdb lists TRBD2, though no DNA is available to test this call. Germline CDR1 and CDR2: LGHDT and YNNKEL (reference sequence). The CDR3 covers 17 residues. The CDR3 here is CASSQAVGTSKTDTQYF.

The genes are TRBV19 and TRBJ2-7; TCRdb returns TRBD1, unconfirmable since there is no DNA. Germline V gene lookup returns CDR1 LNHDA and CDR2 SQIVND (reference sequence). CDR3 length equals 15 residues. The CDR3 here is CASSIEASGTNEQYF.

The chain joins TRBV12-3 or TRBV12-4 to TRBJ1-6. This CDR3 is built from 13 residues. CDR3 amino acids: CASSFVGVALLHF.

The rearrangement uses TRBV11-3 and TRBJ2-6. Germline V CDR1 and CDR2: SGHNT, YENEEA. This CDR3 region has 15 residues. CDR3: CASSPPDGGANVLTF.

This sequence joins TRBV20-1 and TRBJ2-5; TCRdb reports TRBD2, a call that lacks DNA to check it against. CDR1 and CDR2 (germline): DFQATT, SNEGSKA (reference sequence). There are 19 residues in the CDR3. The CDR3 region is CSARDLFGTSGGLQETQYF.

The V and J genes are TRBV7-6 and TRBJ2-7. Germline V CDR1 and CDR2: SGHVS, FNYEAQ. The CDR3 contains 11 residues. The CDR3 here is CASSSSVEQYF.

J is TRBJ2-1 and V is TRBV29-1; the D call from TCRdb, TRBD1, cannot be confirmed without DNA. This CDR3 contains 12 residues. Germline V CDR1 and CDR2: SQVTM, ANQGSEA. The CDR3: CSALAEPGEQFF.

J is TRBJ2-3 and V is TRBV10-3; without DNA, the TCRdb call of TRBD2 cannot be checked. CDR3 length: 17 residues. Germline assignment: CDR1 ENHRY and CDR2 SYGVKD. This CDR3 is CAIRVDGAGGLTDTQYF.

The rearrangement joins TRBV15 to TRBJ1-1; the D gene TCRdb calls, TRBD1, cannot be checked with no DNA. CDR1 and CDR2 from the germline V gene are LNHNV and YYDKDF (reference sequence). This CDR3 has 14 residues. CDR3 region: CATSSPRGVTEAFF.

This sequence joins TRBV19 and TRBJ2-7; TCRdb's D call of TRBD2 is untestable without DNA. Germline lookup yields CDR1 LNHDA and CDR2 SQIVND (reference sequence). This CDR3 is 14 amino acids long. The CDR3 loop is CASSQRGFVYEQYF. Filled out from reference TRBV19 and TRBJ2-7, the complete variable domain reads DGGITQSPKYLFRKEGQNVTLSCEQNLNHDAMYWYRQDPGQGLRLIYYSQIVNDFQKGDIAEGYSVSREKKESFPLTVTSAQKNPTAFYLCASSQRGFVYEQYFGPGTRLTVT.

The chain uses TRBV7-3 and TRBJ2-1; TCRdb calls TRBD2, which cannot be checked without DNA. CDR1 SGHTA and CDR2 FQGTGA come from the germline V gene. The CDR3 is made up of 16 amino acids. The CDR3 reads CASSLDYLGPYNEQFF.

The chain links TRBV29-1 to TRBJ2-7; TCRdb's D call, TRBD2, is unchecked because there is no DNA. Per the germline V gene, CDR1 is SQVTM and CDR2 is ANQGSEA. The CDR3 has 14 residues. The CDR3 spells CSVERAGSLYEQYF.

This chain connects TRBV29-1 to TRBJ2-2; the TCRdb D gene call, TRBD1, has no DNA to confirm it. Germline V gives CDR1 SQVTM, CDR2 ANQGSEA. CDR3 size: 14 residues. CDR3: CSVERAGFTGELFF.

The rearrangement uses TRBV28 and TRBJ2-4. There are 20 residues in the CDR3. Germline values: CDR1 MDHEN, CDR2 SYDVKM. The CDR3 region is CASSLSLTPAVTIAKNIQYF.

This CDR3 is CASSFTRTGGSYEQYF. The chain has TRBV7-2 and TRBJ2-7; TCRdb gives TRBD1 as the D gene, but with no DNA this cannot be confirmed. This CDR3 spans 16 amino acids. Germline assignment: CDR1 SGHTA and CDR2 FQGNSA.

V usage is TRBV29-1 and J usage is TRBJ2-7; lacking DNA, the TRBD1 call made by TCRdb goes unchecked. CDR1 and CDR2 (germline): SQVTM, ANQGSEA. There are 12 residues in the CDR3. The CDR3 region is CSVEGRAYEQYF.

The chain recombines TRBV29-1 with TRBJ2-2. The CDR3 spans 12 residues. Germline lookup yields CDR1 SQVTM and CDR2 ANQGSEA. The CDR3 here is CSVVTGTGELFF.

The chain combines TRBV29-1 with TRBJ2-1. This CDR3 region has 13 residues. CDR1 and CDR2 (germline): SQVTM, ANQGSEA. Here the CDR3 reads CSVELGLTDEQFF.